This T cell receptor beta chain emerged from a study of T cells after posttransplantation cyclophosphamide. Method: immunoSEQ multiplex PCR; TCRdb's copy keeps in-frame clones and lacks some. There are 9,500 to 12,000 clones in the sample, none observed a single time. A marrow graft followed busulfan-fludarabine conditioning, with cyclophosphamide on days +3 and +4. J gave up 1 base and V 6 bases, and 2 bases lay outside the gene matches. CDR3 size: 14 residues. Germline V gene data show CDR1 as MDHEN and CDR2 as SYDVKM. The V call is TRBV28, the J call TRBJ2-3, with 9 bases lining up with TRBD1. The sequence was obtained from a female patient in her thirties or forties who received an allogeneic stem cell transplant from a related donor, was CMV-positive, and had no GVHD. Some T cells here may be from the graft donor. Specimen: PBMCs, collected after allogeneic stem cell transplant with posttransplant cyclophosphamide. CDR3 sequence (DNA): TGTGCCAGCAGCAGGGACAGGGGCACAGATACGCAGTATTTT. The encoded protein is CASSRDRGTDTQYF.